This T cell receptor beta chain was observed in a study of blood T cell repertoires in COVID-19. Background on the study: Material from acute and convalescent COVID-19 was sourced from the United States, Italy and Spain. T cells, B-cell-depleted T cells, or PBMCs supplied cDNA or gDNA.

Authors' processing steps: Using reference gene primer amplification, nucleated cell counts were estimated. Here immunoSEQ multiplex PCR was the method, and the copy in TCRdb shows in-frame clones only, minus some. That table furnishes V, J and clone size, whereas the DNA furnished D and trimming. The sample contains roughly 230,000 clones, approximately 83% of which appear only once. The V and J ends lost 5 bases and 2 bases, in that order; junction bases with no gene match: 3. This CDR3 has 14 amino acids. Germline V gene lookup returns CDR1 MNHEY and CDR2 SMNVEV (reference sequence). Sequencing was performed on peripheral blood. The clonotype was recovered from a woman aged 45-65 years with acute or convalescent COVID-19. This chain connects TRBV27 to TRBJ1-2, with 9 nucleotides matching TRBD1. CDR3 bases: TGTGCCAGCAGTCGCGGACAGGGGAACTATGGCTACACCTTC. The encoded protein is CASSRGQGNYGYTF.